This T cell receptor (beta chain) was recorded in a study of blood T cell repertoires in COVID-19. Germline lookup yields CDR1 SGHTA and CDR2 FQGNSA. The CDR3 totals 14 residues. The ends lost 1 base at V and 3 bases at J; junction bases unmatched: 3. In the original analysis: Counts of nucleated cells, estimated from reference gene primer amplification, were obtained. Sequencing used immunoSEQ multiplex PCR; TCRdb keeps in-frame clones, though not all of them. That table supplies the V and J calls and clone size; D and trimming were determined from the DNA. Of approximately 260,000 clones listed, approximately 86% are singletons.

V and J are TRBV7-2 and TRBJ2-7, with TRBD1 matching 7 bases. This TCR came from a woman aged 30 to 39 with acute COVID-19. Sequencing was carried out using PBMCs or T cells enriched from blood (not recorded which). The CDR3 sequence is CASSLGTGLYEQYF. In nucleotides, the CDR3 is TGTGCCAGCAGCTTAGGGACAGGTCTCTACGAGCAGTACTTC.